These 13 T cell receptor beta chains were all obtained from the same sample, sequenced in a study of OX40 agonist ivuxolimab in advanced cancers. The table came from immunoSEQ multiplex PCR; TCRdb's copy has only in-frame clones and leaves some out. Among roughly 48,000 clones, around nine tenths were seen once, and the ten largest hold approximately 10%. The sample here was CD4+ or CD8+ T cells sorted from blood, taken in a trial of the OX40 agonist ivuxolimab. These TCRs come from an adult with an advanced solid tumor such as melanoma, head and neck, liver or kidney cancer.

V usage is TRBV5-4 and J usage is TRBJ2-5, with 11 bases that match TRBD2. Germline loops: CDR1 SGHNT, CDR2 YYREEE (reference sequence). This CDR3 has 18 amino acids. V gave up 1 base and J gave up 4 bases; unmatched junction bases: 12. The DNA of the CDR3 is TGTGCCAGCAGCTTGTCGGTAGCGGGAGGGTTAATGGGAGAGACCCAGTACTTC. Its translation is CASSLSVAGGLMGETQYF.

The chain recombines TRBV19 with TRBJ2-1; D remains unclear. This CDR3 is 14 amino acids long. The germline CDR1 and CDR2 sequences are LNHDA and SQIVND (reference sequence). V was pared by 6 bases and J by 5 bases, with 14 bases between. The CDR3 DNA is TGTGCCAGTAGAACGGGCGGTGAGAACAATGAGCAGTTCTTC. Residues: CASRTGGENNEQFF.

J is TRBJ1-5 and V is TRBV11-3; D gene unclear. The CDR3 has 13 residues. CDR1 and CDR2 (germline): SGHNT, YENEEA. The germline V and J ends were trimmed by 2 bases and 4 bases, with 6 bases remaining between them. CDR3 nucleotide sequence: TGTGCCAGCAGCTTATCGGGAAATCAGCCCCAGCATTTT. This gives the protein CASSLSGNQPQHF.

The chain is built from TRBV30 and TRBJ1-1; unclear D gene. This CDR3 region has 11 residues. V dropped 2 bases and J dropped 2 bases, with 3 bases sitting between them. CDR1 is GTSNPN and CDR2 is SVGIG in the germline V gene (reference sequence). CDR3 DNA: TGTGCCTGGAGTACTAACACTGAAGCTTTCTTT. It translates to CAWSTNTEAFF.

This sequence joins TRBV19 and TRBJ2-1; perhaps TRBD1 as D (5 bases). This CDR3 spans 17 amino acids. Germline loops: CDR1 LNHDA, CDR2 SQIVND (reference sequence). The V and J ends lost 4 bases and 2 bases respectively, with 18 bases between them. In DNA, the CDR3 is TGTGCCAGTAGTAGCTTAAGCGTGGGGCTTGCCTACAATGAGCAGTTCTTC. This translates into CASSSLSVGLAYNEQFF.

This clone was seen only a few times. This chain links TRBV27 with TRBJ1-2; D ambiguous. Trimming shortened V by 0 bases and J by 5 bases, and 10 bases separated the two germline ends. The germline gives CDR1 MNHEY, CDR2 SMNVEV (reference sequence). This CDR3 has 14 residues. CDR3 nucleotide sequence: TGTGCCAGCAGTTTATCGGGCAGCTCTTATGGCTACACCTTC. As protein: CASSLSGSSYGYTF.

CDR3 amino acids: CASSPGQGTHPTQYF. CDR3 coding DNA: TGTGCCAGTAGCCCGGGACAGGGCACCCACCCCACGCAGTATTTT. This sequence joins TRBV19 and TRBJ2-3, with 9 positions matching TRBD1. There are 15 residues in the CDR3. CDR1 is LNHDA and CDR2 is SQIVND in the germline V gene (reference sequence). V lost 6 bases, J lost 9 bases, and 13 bases stayed unmatched. The whole variable domain, filled in from reference TRBV19 and TRBJ2-3, reads DGGITQSPKYLFRKEGQNVTLSCEQNLNHDAMYWYRQDPGQGLRLIYYSQIVNDFQKGDIAEGYSVSREKKESFPLTVTSAQKNPTAFYLCASSPGQGTHPTQYFGPGTRLTVL.

V is TRBV16 and J is TRBJ2-5; tentatively, D is TRBD1 (6 bases). Trimming removed 1 base from V and 4 bases from J, with 7 bases in between. The CDR3 is 13 amino acids. From germline, CDR1 is KGHSY and CDR2 FQNENV. CDR3 in amino acids: CASSQFRGETQYF. DNA for the CDR3: TGTGCCAGCAGCCAATTCAGGGGAGAGACCCAGTACTTC.

The chain uses TRBV5-6 and TRBJ2-3, with D unresolved. Germline V lookup: CDR1 SGHDT, CDR2 YYEEEE. The CDR3 has 16 residues. V was cut by 1 base and J by 5 bases, with 17 bases left in between. The chain's CDR3 is CASSLNLRTAGDTQYF. The DNA for the CDR3 is TGTGCCAGCAGCTTGAATCTGCGAACCGCCGGAGATACGCAGTATTTT. Complete variable domain (other parts from reference TRBV5-6 and TRBJ2-3): DAGVTQSPTHLIKTRGQQVTLRCSPKSGHDTVSWYQQALGQGPQFIFQYYEEEERQRGNFPDRFSGHQFPNYSSELNVNALLLGDSALYLCASSLNLRTAGDTQYFGPGTRLTVL.

The genes are TRBV11-3 and TRBJ2-1; D gene ambiguous. The germline V and J ends were trimmed by 4 bases and 1 base, with 11 bases remaining between them. Germline-derived CDR1 and CDR2 are SGHNT and YENEEA. This CDR3 is 15 amino acids long. The CDR3 sequence is CASSSRATSYNEQFF. CDR3 nucleotide sequence: TGTGCCAGCAGCTCCCGGGCCACGTCCTACAATGAGCAGTTCTTC.

As concerns this clone: This sample includes further DNA sequences coding for the same CDR3. As DNA, the CDR3 is TGTGCCAGCAGTTTATCAGCGGGAGGGGCCTACAATGAGCAGTTCTTC. Protein: CASSLSAGGAYNEQFF. The gene calls are TRBV27 and TRBJ2-1; 10 nucleotides agree with TRBD2. The CDR3 length is 16 residues. Germline trimming cut 0 bases from V and 2 bases from J; bases unmatched to any gene: 1. CDR1 and CDR2 from the germline V gene are MNHEY and SMNVEV (reference sequence).

The rearrangement links TRBV7-3 to TRBJ2-1; 7 bases agree with TRBD2. Germline V gives CDR1 SGHTA, CDR2 FQGTGA. This CDR3 contains 16 residues. After removal of 5 bases from V and 0 bases from J, the junction contained 7 bases not matched to a gene. The CDR3 region is CASSHAWGGSYNEQFF. For the CDR3, the DNA is TGTGCCAGCAGCCACGCGTGGGGGGGCTCCTACAATGAGCAGTTCTTC.

The V and J genes are TRBV4-3 and TRBJ2-7; D is unclear. Germline CDR1 reads LGHNA; CDR2 reads YSLEER. The CDR3 is made up of 14 amino acids. Between the trimmed V and J ends, which lost 0 bases and 2 bases, there was a span of 8 bases. The CDR3 DNA reads TGCGCCAGCAGCCAAGATCTCGCCCCCTACGAGCAGTACTTC. Translation gives CASSQDLAPYEQYF.